This T cell receptor beta chain was sequenced during a study of T-cell memory formation after mild COVID-19. Across the whole study: The study found TCR clusters largely donor specific.

From the 5' RACE reads, TCRdb called clonotypes with MiXCR, one entry per CDR3 protein. The sample lists more than 150,000 distinct CDR3 sequences; about 21% were seen once. Study-wide results and caveats: Cross-reactive memory appears to have joined, as suggested by some responding clones showing up in pre-infection memory. There was no confirmation that second-wave clones peaking on day 37 were SARS-CoV-2 specific. Clones that shrank (day 15 to 85) were balanced CD4/CD8, whereas later expanders leaned CD4+.

This clonotype was seen a few times. Its antigen is not identified. V was clipped by 1 base and J by 1 base, with 11 bases between them. Germline V gene sequence: CDR1 SGHTA, CDR2 FQGNSA. The CDR3 is made up of 16 amino acids. V and J are TRBV7-2 and TRBJ2-1, with D perhaps matching TRBD2 (6 bases). Sequenced input: PBMCs or a T cell subset sorted from them (not recorded which). This TCR was recovered from an adult woman who had mild COVID-19 (a few samples of this study predate the infection). Cell type and time point are not known. The CDR3 sequence is CASSLGGVMSYNEQFF. Here the CDR3 DNA reads TGTGCCAGCAGCTTAGGGGGGGTAATGTCCTACAATGAGCAGTTCTTC.